This TCR beta chain was obtained from a study of T cell repertoires in aging, cancer and after chemotherapy (dated by TCRdb to the late 2010s). Background for the entire study: The donors fell into six age groups ranging from 30 or younger to 70 or older, and each group had at least three individuals. In the solid tumor group, the paired samples taken before and after chemotherapy came from brain tumor (glioblastoma) patients given temozolomide-based therapy. The full dataset contained millions of TCR reads. To examine immunoaging and T cell reconstitution after chemotherapy, the study profiled TCR beta repertoires in peripheral blood from healthy donors and cancer patients. The cohort comprised around 210 cancer patients, 90 to 94 with hematological and 124 with solid cancers, plus 95 healthy donors as a reference group. On the study overall, not on this receptor specifically: According to the authors, the repertoire data do not allow conclusions to be drawn about immunological memory after chemotherapy. Untreated patients with hematological or solid cancers showed significantly lower blood TCR diversity and higher clonality than age-matched healthy donors. An increase in median generation probability over the chemotherapy interval was observed in both cancer cohorts, suggesting that the repertoire was reconstituted through rebound thymic output. In healthy donors, the decline in TCR diversity with age was mainly explained by loss of richness, whereas in cancer patients loss of evenness was also found to contribute.

V is reduced by 3 bases and J by 3 bases, leaving a spacing of 13 bases between them. The CDR3, cysteine through phenylalanine, is 15 amino acids long. The read is trimmed to its CDR3 DNA, 45 bases read in frame from base 1. For CDR1 and CDR2, the germline V gene (reference sequence) lists SEHNR and FQNEAQ. On this clonotype itself: No antigen is known for it. Base qualities were left out, and no much larger clone turns up one base away.

TCR beta rearrangements were amplified from genomic DNA isolated from peripheral blood, not from sorted cells or RNA. Multiplex touch-down PCR with a mixed TRB-A/B primer pool was used to amplify rearranged TRB sequences covering the V, D and J segments. Illumina adapters and sample indices were attached to the amplicons through two consecutive PCR reactions run with Phusion HS II polymerase. After gel purification with the NucleoSpin Gel and PCR Clean-up kit, the amplicons were checked using Qubit and an Agilent 2100 Bioanalyzer. Libraries were sequenced on an Illumina MiSeq using 600-cycle, single-indexed, paired-end runs. The authors' pipeline ran thus. MiXCR versions 2.12 and 3.0.5 were used to process the TRB sequences. Each unique CDR3 nucleotide sequence was counted as one clone, and only productive sequences with at least two reads were retained. The repertoire metrics were Shannon diversity, evenness, clonality (defined as one minus evenness), and alpha-parameterized diversity profiles covering alpha 0 to 5. The IGoR algorithm was used to calculate generation probabilities of clones in the paired pre- and post-chemotherapy samples. TCRdb ran its own pipeline on the public reads, namely fastp trimming at Q25 and MiXCR clone calling, and kept in-frame beta chains. CDR3 protein sequences are deduplicated, and each keeps its most common genes and DNA. TCRdb, rather than the study authors, made the V and J calls. The table for this sample lists 20,000 or so distinct CDR3 sequences; around 38% of them were counted only once. The ten largest clones take up about 15% of the sample.

The sequencing sample was made of blood. The chain uses TRBV7-9 and TRBJ2-3; 7 matching bases give a weak D call of TRBD2. The TCR comes from a human donor with a solid tumor. The CDR3 region reads CASSLLRGGTDTQYF. The nucleotide sequence reads TGTGCCAGCAGCTTGCTTAGGGGGGGGACAGATACGCAGTATTTT.